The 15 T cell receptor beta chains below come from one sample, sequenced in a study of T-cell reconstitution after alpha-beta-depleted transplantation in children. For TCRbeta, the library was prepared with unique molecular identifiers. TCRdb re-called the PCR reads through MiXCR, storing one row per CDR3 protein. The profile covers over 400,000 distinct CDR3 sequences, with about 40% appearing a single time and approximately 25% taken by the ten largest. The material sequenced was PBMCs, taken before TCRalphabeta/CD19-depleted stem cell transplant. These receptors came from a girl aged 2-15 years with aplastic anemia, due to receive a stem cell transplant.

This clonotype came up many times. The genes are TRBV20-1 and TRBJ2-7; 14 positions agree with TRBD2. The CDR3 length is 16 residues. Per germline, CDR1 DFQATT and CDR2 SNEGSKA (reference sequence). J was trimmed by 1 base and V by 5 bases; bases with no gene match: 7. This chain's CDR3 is CSAPLRLAGGSYEQYF. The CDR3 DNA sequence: TGCAGTGCTCCACTACGACTAGCGGGAGGGTCCTACGAGCAGTACTTC.

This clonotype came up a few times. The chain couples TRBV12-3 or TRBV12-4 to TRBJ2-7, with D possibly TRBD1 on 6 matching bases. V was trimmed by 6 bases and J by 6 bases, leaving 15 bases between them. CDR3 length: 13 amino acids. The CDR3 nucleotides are TGTGCCAGCAGAGGAACAGGGTGGCCCGAGCAGTACTTC. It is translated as CASRGTGWPEQYF.

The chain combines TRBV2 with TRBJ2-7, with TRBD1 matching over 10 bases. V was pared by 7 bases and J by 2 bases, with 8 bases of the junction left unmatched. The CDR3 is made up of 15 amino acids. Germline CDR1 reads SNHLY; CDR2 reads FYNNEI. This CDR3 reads CASTTGQGGTYEQYF. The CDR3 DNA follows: TGTGCCAGCACCACAGGACAGGGGGGAACCTACGAGCAGTACTTC.

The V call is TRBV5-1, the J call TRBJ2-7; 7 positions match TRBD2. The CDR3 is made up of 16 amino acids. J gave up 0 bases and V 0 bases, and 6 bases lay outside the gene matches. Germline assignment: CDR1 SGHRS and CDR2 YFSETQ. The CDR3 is CASSLVSGLSSYEQYF. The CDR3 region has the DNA TGCGCCAGCAGCTTGGTGTCGGGACTAAGCTCCTACGAGCAGTACTTC.

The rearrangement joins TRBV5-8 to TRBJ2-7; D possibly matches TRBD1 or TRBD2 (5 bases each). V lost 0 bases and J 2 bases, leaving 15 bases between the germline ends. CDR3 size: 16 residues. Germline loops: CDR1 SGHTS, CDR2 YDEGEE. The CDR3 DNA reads TGTGCCAGCAGCTTGGACCTTACCGGGGCAGCCTACGAGCAGTACTTC. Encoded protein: CASSLDLTGAAYEQYF.

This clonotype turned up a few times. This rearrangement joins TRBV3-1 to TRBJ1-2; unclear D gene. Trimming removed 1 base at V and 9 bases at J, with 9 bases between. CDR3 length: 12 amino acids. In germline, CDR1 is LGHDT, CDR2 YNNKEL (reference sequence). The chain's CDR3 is CASSQVQESYTF. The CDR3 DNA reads TGTGCCAGCAGCCAAGTCCAGGAAAGCTACACCTTC.

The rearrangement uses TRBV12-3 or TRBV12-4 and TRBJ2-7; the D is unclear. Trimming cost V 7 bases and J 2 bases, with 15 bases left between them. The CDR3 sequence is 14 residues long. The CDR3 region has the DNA TGTGCCAGCATCCACCCTGCTAGACCCTACGAGCAGTACTTC. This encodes CASIHPARPYEQYF.

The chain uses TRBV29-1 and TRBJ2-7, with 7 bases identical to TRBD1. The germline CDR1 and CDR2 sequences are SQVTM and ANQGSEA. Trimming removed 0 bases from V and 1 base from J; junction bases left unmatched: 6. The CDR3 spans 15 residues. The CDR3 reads CSVEDLVQGSYEQYF. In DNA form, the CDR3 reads TGCAGCGTTGAAGATCTGGTACAGGGGTCCTACGAGCAGTACTTC.

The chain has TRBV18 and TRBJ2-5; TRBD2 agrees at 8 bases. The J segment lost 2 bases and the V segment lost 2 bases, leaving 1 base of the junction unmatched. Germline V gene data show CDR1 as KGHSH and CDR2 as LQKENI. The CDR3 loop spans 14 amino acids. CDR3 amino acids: CASSPASGQETQYF. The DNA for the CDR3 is TGTGCCAGCTCACCAGCTAGCGGGCAAGAGACCCAGTACTTC.

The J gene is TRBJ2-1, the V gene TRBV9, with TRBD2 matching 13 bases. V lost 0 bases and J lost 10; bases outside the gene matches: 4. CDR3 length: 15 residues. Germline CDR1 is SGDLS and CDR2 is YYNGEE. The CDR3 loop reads CASSVGTSGSGEQFF. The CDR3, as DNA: TGTGCCAGCAGCGTAGGGACTAGCGGGAGCGGGGAGCAGTTCTTC.

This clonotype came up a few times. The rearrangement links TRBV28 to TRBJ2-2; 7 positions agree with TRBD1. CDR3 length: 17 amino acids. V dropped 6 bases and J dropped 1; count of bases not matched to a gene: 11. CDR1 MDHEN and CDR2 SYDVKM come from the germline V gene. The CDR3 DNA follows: TGTGCCAGCAGCCCAATCTCGGGACAGATGAACACCGGGGAGCTGTTTTTT. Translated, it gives CASSPISGQMNTGELFF.

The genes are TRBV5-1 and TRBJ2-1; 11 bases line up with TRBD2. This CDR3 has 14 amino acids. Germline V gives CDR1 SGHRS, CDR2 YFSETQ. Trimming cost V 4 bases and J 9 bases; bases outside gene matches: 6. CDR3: CASSVLAGGSEQFF. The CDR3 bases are TGCGCCAGCAGCGTTCTAGCGGGAGGTAGTGAGCAGTTCTTC.

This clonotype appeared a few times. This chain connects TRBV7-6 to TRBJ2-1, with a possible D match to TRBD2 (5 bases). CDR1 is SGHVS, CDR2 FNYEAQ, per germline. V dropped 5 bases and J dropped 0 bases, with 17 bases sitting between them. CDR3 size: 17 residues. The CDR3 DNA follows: TGTGCCAGCAGCCCCCGGGGTAGCGCCAGCTCCTACAATGAGCAGTTCTTC. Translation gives CASSPRGSASSYNEQFF.

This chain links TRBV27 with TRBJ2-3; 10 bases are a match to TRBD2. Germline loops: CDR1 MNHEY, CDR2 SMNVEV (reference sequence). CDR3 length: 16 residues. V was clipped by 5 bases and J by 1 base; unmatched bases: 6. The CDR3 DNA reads TGTGCCAGCAGTCCCCTAGGGACTAGCGGCACAGATACGCAGTATTTT. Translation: CASSPLGTSGTDTQYF.

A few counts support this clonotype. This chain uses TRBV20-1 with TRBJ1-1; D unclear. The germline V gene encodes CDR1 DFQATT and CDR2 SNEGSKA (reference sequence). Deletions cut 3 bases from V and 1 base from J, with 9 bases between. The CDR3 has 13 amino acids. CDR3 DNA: TGCAGTGCTAGTCATGGGAAGAACACTGAAGCTTTCTTT. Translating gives CSASHGKNTEAFF.